These 23 T cell receptor beta chains share one sample of origin, sequenced in a study of cytomegalovirus exposure and HLA in healthy donors. Primers for the PCR totalled 60 Vbeta and 13 Jbeta. Clones were read by immunoSEQ multiplex PCR, and TCRdb kept only the in-frame ones, dropping some. The table lists some 140,000 clones, over 75% of them singletons. The specimen sequenced was PBMCs. The receptors come from a man between 50 and 59 years old in good health and CMV-seronegative.

The chain links TRBV5-4 to TRBJ1-4, with 8 bases matching TRBD1. CDR3 length: 15 amino acids. Trimming cost V 4 bases and J 6 bases; bases outside gene matches: 8. CDR1 and CDR2 from the germline V gene are SGHNT and YYREEE (reference sequence). CDR3 in amino acids: CASSAGQGSDEKLFF. CDR3 bases: TGTGCCAGCAGCGCAGGACAGGGTTCGGATGAAAAACTGTTTTTT. The variable domain in full, completed from reference TRBV5-4 and TRBJ1-4, reads ETGVTQSPTHLIKTRGQQVTLRCSSQSGHNTVSWYQQALGQGPQFIFQYYREEENGRGNFPPRFSGLQFPNYSSELNVNALELDDSALYLCASSAGQGSDEKLFFGSGTQLSVL.

V is TRBV28 and J is TRBJ1-5; possibly TRBD1 for D (5 bases). Germline CDR1 MDHEN, CDR2 SYDVKM. Trimming stripped 3 bases from V and 2 bases from J, with 14 bases between. The CDR3 spans 16 residues. CDR3 nucleotide sequence: TGTGCCAGCAGTTTCGTCTCTAGGGGCGGCAATCAGCCCCAGCATTTT. Translating gives CASSFVSRGGNQPQHF.

V is TRBV29-1 and J is TRBJ2-2; 8 bases are shared with TRBD2. The CDR3 loop spans 13 amino acids. Germline-derived CDR1 and CDR2 are SQVTM and ANQGSEA. Unmatched junction bases numbered 6, after V lost 7 bases and J lost 5 bases. This chain's CDR3 is CSGAGVGTGELFF. The CDR3 DNA follows: TGCAGCGGAGCGGGAGTGGGAACCGGGGAGCTGTTTTTT.

This sequence joins TRBV5-4 and TRBJ2-7; D is perhaps TRBD2 (5 bases). V lost 2 bases and J 3 bases, leaving 15 bases between the germline ends. Per germline, CDR1 SGHNT and CDR2 YYREEE (reference sequence). The CDR3 totals 15 residues. The CDR3: CASSLGRGSGYEQYF. The DNA of the CDR3 is TGTGCCAGCAGCTTAGGACGTGGAAGCGGCTACGAGCAGTACTTC.

The chain carries TRBV6-6 and TRBJ2-2; 11 bases match TRBD2. V shed 5 bases, J shed 1 base, and the junction held 3 bases outside the gene matches. Germline loops: CDR1 MNHNY, CDR2 SVGAGI (reference sequence). The CDR3 length is 16 residues. The CDR3 region has the DNA TGTGCCAGCAGTAGCGGACTAGCGGGGAACACCGGGGAGCTGTTTTTT. Protein product: CASSSGLAGNTGELFF.

The rearrangement uses TRBV9 and TRBJ2-7, with 10 bases fitting TRBD1. Germline CDR1 reads SGDLS; CDR2 reads YYNGEE. After removal of 4 bases from V and 3 bases from J, the junction contained 10 bases not matched to a gene. The CDR3 is 16 amino acids. In nucleotides, the CDR3 is TGTGCCAGCAGCCCCTTCGGGACAGGGGACCACTACGAGCAGTACTTC. Its translation: CASSPFGTGDHYEQYF.

The V and J genes are TRBV2 and TRBJ1-2; TRBD1 agrees at 7 bases. Germline V gives CDR1 SNHLY, CDR2 FYNNEI. After removal of 6 bases from V and 4 bases from J, the junction contained 5 bases not matched to a gene. The CDR3 spans 13 residues. CDR3 nucleotides: TGTGCCAGCAGCTTCGGACAGGCCTATGGCTACACCTTC. Its translation is CASSFGQAYGYTF.

Only a few counts were recorded for this clone. The chain joins TRBV2 to TRBJ2-1; 11 nucleotides line up with TRBD1. Germline V CDR1 and CDR2: SNHLY, FYNNEI. The CDR3 totals 16 residues. With 6 bases clipped from V and 6 bases from J, the junction kept 10 bases outside the gene matches. DNA of the CDR3: TGTGCCAGCAGGGGATACCGGGACAGGGGGGCCAATGAGCAGTTCTTC. This codes for CASRGYRDRGANEQFF.

The chain links TRBV6-1 to TRBJ2-1; 7 bases fit TRBD1. The J segment lost 5 bases and the V segment lost 7 bases, leaving 11 bases of the junction unmatched. The CDR3 is made up of 15 amino acids. Germline loops: CDR1 MNHNS, CDR2 SASEGT. The CDR3 loop reads CASIDRVGIDNEQFF. CDR3 nucleotides: TGTGCCAGCATCGACAGGGTAGGGATCGACAATGAGCAGTTCTTC.

This clone was counted once. The rearrangement uses TRBV18 and TRBJ2-5; 8 bases line up with TRBD2. CDR1 is KGHSH, CDR2 LQKENI, per germline. V was clipped by 6 bases and J by 5 bases; unmatched bases: 11. The CDR3 has 15 residues. CDR3 DNA sequence: TGTGCCAGCTCCACCGGCCCTAGCGGGCGCGAGACCCAGTACTTC. Amino acid sequence: CASSTGPSGRETQYF.

The V gene is TRBV9, the J gene TRBJ2-5; D is unclear. Germline V gene data show CDR1 as SGDLS and CDR2 as YYNGEE. This CDR3 region has 14 residues. V lost 0 bases and J 2 bases, leaving 8 bases between the germline ends. This chain's CDR3 is CASSVGRVQETQYF. In DNA, the CDR3 is TGTGCCAGCAGCGTAGGAAGAGTACAAGAGACCCAGTACTTC.

The V and J genes are TRBV9 and TRBJ2-6; 11 bases match TRBD2. Trimming at V came to 4 bases and at J to 4 bases, leaving 10 bases not matched to a gene. This CDR3 region has 18 residues. Looked up from germline, CDR1 is SGDLS and CDR2 is YYNGEE. In DNA, the CDR3 is TGTGCCAGCAGCCCGCGGGGACTAGCGGAGACCGGGGCCAACGTCCTGACTTTC. It yields the protein CASSPRGLAETGANVLTF.

CDR3 in amino acids: CSVEENDSYEQYF. For the CDR3, the DNA is TGCAGCGTTGAAGAAAATGACAGCTACGAGCAGTACTTC. The rearrangement joins TRBV29-1 to TRBJ2-7, with a possible D match to TRBD1 (5 bases). Per germline, CDR1 SQVTM and CDR2 ANQGSEA. V lost 0 bases and J lost 3, with 9 bases in between. The CDR3 consists of 13 residues.

The chain carries TRBV9 and TRBJ2-7, with 9 bases identical to TRBD2. Germline lookup yields CDR1 SGDLS and CDR2 YYNGEE. The CDR3 is 15 residues long. V lost 0 bases to trimming and J lost 2 bases; unmatched junction nucleotides: 3. The CDR3, as DNA: TGTGCCAGCAGCGTAGGCGGGAGGGCCACCTACGAGCAGTACTTC. This translates into CASSVGGRATYEQYF. Drawing the rest from reference TRBV9 and TRBJ2-7, the complete variable domain is DSGVTQTPKHLITATGQRVTLRCSPRSGDLSVYWYQQSLDQGLQFLIQYYNGEERAKGNILERFSAQQFPDLHSELNLSSLELGDSALYFCASSVGGRATYEQYFGPGTRLTVT.

The V and J genes are TRBV5-1 and TRBJ2-5; TRBD2 agrees at 8 bases. This CDR3 comprises 17 residues. Trimming removed 2 bases from V and 2 bases from J; junction bases left unmatched: 11. From germline, CDR1 is SGHRS and CDR2 YFSETQ. CDR3 nucleotides: TGCGCCAGCAGCTTAATATCTAGCGGGCCGAATCAAGAGACCCAGTACTTC. This sequence encodes CASSLISSGPNQETQYF.

The V and J genes are TRBV5-1 and TRBJ2-7; 9 bases are a match to TRBD1. Germline assignment: CDR1 SGHRS and CDR2 YFSETQ. Trimming cost V 4 bases and J 0 bases; bases outside gene matches: 5. This CDR3 has 15 residues. CDR3 DNA: TGCGCCAGCAGCGGGGGACAGGGCCTCTCCTACGAGCAGTACTTC. Residues: CASSGGQGLSYEQYF.

This clone was seen only a few times. This chain connects TRBV28 to TRBJ2-1, with 9 bases that match TRBD1. This CDR3 is built from 14 residues. Germline CDR1 and CDR2: MDHEN and SYDVKM. Losses at the gene ends were 2 bases for V and 7 bases for J; bases not matched to a gene: 3. The CDR3 DNA sequence: TGTGCCAGCAGTTTAGGACAGGGGTTGAATGAGCAGTTCTTC. Protein product: CASSLGQGLNEQFF.

The chain is built from TRBV10-3 and TRBJ2-5; TRBD1 agrees at 8 bases. This CDR3 is built from 12 residues. V gave up 11 bases and J gave up 5 bases; unmatched junction bases: 7. The germline CDR1 and CDR2 sequences are ENHRY and SYGVKD. The CDR3 DNA reads TGTGCCTCAGGGCAGGGGGCCGAGACCCAGTACTTC. Translating it yields CASGQGAETQYF.

The gene calls are TRBV10-3 and TRBJ2-2, with D hard to call. This CDR3 spans 13 amino acids. Germline V lookup: CDR1 ENHRY, CDR2 SYGVKD. The V and J ends lost 0 bases and 6 bases respectively, with 5 bases between them. CDR3 loop: CAISESGAGELFF. The CDR3 nucleotides are TGTGCCATCAGTGAGTCGGGCGCCGGGGAGCTGTTTTTT.

The chain is built from TRBV27 and TRBJ2-1; possible D gene TRBD2, 6 bases. Germline-derived CDR1 and CDR2 are MNHEY and SMNVEV (reference sequence). This CDR3 is 12 amino acids long. The germline V and J ends were trimmed by 6 bases and 6 bases, with 9 bases remaining between them. CDR3 sequence: CASRGLGNEQFF. The CDR3 DNA reads as TGTGCCAGCAGGGGACTGGGCAATGAGCAGTTCTTC.

The V call is TRBV9, the J call TRBJ1-2; the match to TRBD1 covers 7 bases. Trimming took 0 bases from V and 4 from J; bases not matched to a gene: 6. The CDR3 is made up of 15 amino acids. Looked up from germline, CDR1 is SGDLS and CDR2 is YYNGEE. This CDR3 is CASSVEGARGYGYTF. Here the CDR3 DNA reads TGTGCCAGCAGCGTAGAGGGGGCGCGGGGCTATGGCTACACCTTC.

The chain employs TRBV27 and TRBJ1-5, with D maybe TRBD1 (6 bases). The CDR3 spans 15 residues. Trimming left V 6 bases short and J 5 bases short, with 17 bases between. Germline loops: CDR1 MNHEY, CDR2 SMNVEV (reference sequence). This CDR3 is CASRDRPYGDQPQHF. The CDR3 nucleotides are TGTGCCAGCAGAGACAGGCCCTACGGCGATCAGCCCCAGCATTTT.

The V gene is TRBV28, the J gene TRBJ1-5; 12 bases map to TRBD1. Looked up from germline, CDR1 is MDHEN and CDR2 is SYDVKM. V gave up 6 bases and J gave up 6 bases; unmatched junction bases: 9. The CDR3 extends over 16 amino acids. The DNA for the CDR3 is TGTGCCAGCAGAGAAGCCGGGACAGGGGGCGTTCAGCCCCAGCATTTT. This gives the protein CASREAGTGGVQPQHF.